Below are 10 T cell receptor beta chains sequenced from a single sample in a study of technical replicates of blood from several donors. The data were produced by immunoSEQ multiplex PCR, yet TCRdb's version contains in-frame clones alone and is incomplete. The table lists over 70,000 clones, roughly 90% of them singletons, with roughly 4.5% in the top ten. The source material was PBMCs. Receptors originate from a human donor in good health. Some clones in this sample may be carry-over from other donors' samples.

The chain recombines TRBV5-1 with TRBJ2-1; 13 bases match TRBD2. The trim removed 4 bases at V and 0 bases at J, leaving 10 bases unmatched. The CDR3 has 19 residues. The germline CDR1 and CDR2 sequences are SGHRS and YFSETQ. This CDR3 is CASSGWTSGGVSSYNEQFF. The CDR3 bases are TGCGCCAGCAGCGGATGGACTAGCGGGGGAGTAAGCTCCTACAATGAGCAGTTCTTC.

The chain carries TRBV7-2 and TRBJ1-1, with D possibly TRBD1 on 5 matching bases. V was pared by 3 bases and J by 4 bases, with 15 bases between. CDR1 is SGHTA, CDR2 FQGNSA, per germline. The CDR3 extends over 15 amino acids. The CDR3 nucleotides read TGTGCCAGCAGCTTGGCGTCAGGGTGGGGCACTGAAGCTTTCTTT. It translates to CASSLASGWGTEAFF.

The chain couples TRBV6-1 to TRBJ2-3, with TRBD2 as a possible D gene (5 bases). The CDR3 consists of 13 residues. Trimming cost V 2 bases and J 6 bases, with 9 bases left between them. The germline gives CDR1 MNHNS, CDR2 SASEGT. CDR3 region: CASSESGRDTQYF. DNA of the CDR3: TGTGCCAGCAGTGAAAGCGGTAGGGATACGCAGTATTTT.

V usage is TRBV5-1 and J usage is TRBJ2-6, with D possibly TRBD1 on 6 matching bases. Trimming stripped 4 bases from V and 1 base from J, with 30 bases between. This CDR3 has 22 amino acids. The V gene's germline CDR1 is SGHRS and CDR2 YFSETQ. CDR3 residues: CASSGRQVNRQELISGANVLTF. The DNA for the CDR3 is TGCGCCAGCAGCGGGCGACAAGTGAACCGACAGGAACTAATATCTGGGGCCAACGTCCTGACTTTC.

The V gene is TRBV4-1, the J gene TRBJ1-6, with 10 bases aligning to TRBD1. After removal of 4 bases from V and 9 bases from J, the junction contained 6 bases not matched to a gene. Per germline, CDR1 MGHRA and CDR2 YSYEKL. The CDR3 loop spans 15 amino acids. The CDR3 coding sequence is TGCGCCAGCAGCCCCCTGACAGGGGGCGGTTCACCCCTCCACTTT. Residues: CASSPLTGGGSPLHF.

The genes are TRBV5-1 and TRBJ2-1, with 7 bases that match TRBD2. The trim removed 5 bases at V and 0 bases at J, leaving 5 bases unmatched. Germline CDR1 is SGHRS and CDR2 is YFSETQ. The CDR3 covers 15 residues. CDR3: CASRASGNSYNEQFF. CDR3 bases: TGCGCCAGCAGGGCTAGCGGTAACTCCTACAATGAGCAGTTCTTC.

The sample holds one count of this clone. The chain combines TRBV9 with TRBJ2-6, with D possibly TRBD1 on 5 matching bases. CDR1 is SGDLS, CDR2 YYNGEE, per germline. The germline V and J ends were trimmed by 0 bases and 0 bases, with 10 bases remaining between them. CDR3 length: 17 amino acids. CDR3 nucleotides: TGTGCCAGCAGCGTAGAGGGGTCCAGCTCTGGGGCCAACGTCCTGACTTTC. It yields the protein CASSVEGSSSGANVLTF.

V usage is TRBV4-1 and J usage is TRBJ1-1, with TRBD1 matching 11 bases. Looked up from germline, CDR1 is MGHRA and CDR2 is YSYEKL. The CDR3 consists of 17 residues. The V segment lost 0 bases and the J segment 5 bases; nucleotides outside the gene matches: 8. The CDR3 protein is CASSQEWGQGVRTEAFF. CDR3 sequence (DNA): TGCGCCAGCAGCCAAGAATGGGGACAGGGGGTAAGGACTGAAGCTTTCTTT.

The chain couples TRBV6-6 to TRBJ1-2; 8 bases are a match to TRBD1. The junction had 3 bases not matched to a gene; V was cut back by 7 bases and J by 2 bases. CDR1 is MNHNY, CDR2 SVGAGI, per germline (reference sequence). The CDR3 contains 13 residues. The CDR3 sequence: CASTDRENYGYTF. The CDR3 DNA reads as TGTGCCAGCACGGACAGGGAGAACTATGGCTACACCTTC.

This sequence joins TRBV7-9 and TRBJ1-2; 7 bases map to TRBD1. This CDR3 region has 14 residues. From germline, CDR1 is SEHNR and CDR2 FQNEAQ (reference sequence). Germline trimming cut 6 bases from V and 0 bases from J; bases unmatched to any gene: 4. The CDR3 sequence is CASSTGVANYGYTF. CDR3 DNA sequence: TGTGCCAGCAGTACAGGGGTCGCTAACTATGGCTACACCTTC.